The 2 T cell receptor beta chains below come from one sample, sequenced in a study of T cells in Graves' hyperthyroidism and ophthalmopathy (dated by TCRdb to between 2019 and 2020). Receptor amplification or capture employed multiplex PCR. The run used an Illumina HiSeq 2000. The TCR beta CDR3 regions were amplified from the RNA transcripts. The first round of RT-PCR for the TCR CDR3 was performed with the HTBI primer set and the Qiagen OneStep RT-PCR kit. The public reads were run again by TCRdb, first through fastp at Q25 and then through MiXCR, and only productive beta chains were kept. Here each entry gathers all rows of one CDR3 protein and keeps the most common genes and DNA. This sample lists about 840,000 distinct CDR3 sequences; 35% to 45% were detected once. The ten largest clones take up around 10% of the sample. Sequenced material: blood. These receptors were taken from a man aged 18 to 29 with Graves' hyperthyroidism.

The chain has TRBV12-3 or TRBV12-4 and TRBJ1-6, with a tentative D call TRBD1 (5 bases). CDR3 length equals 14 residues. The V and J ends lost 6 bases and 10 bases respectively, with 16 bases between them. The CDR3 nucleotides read TGTGCCAGCAGCCCCCTTCCGACAGAATCACCCCTCCACTTT. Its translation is CASSPLPTESPLHF.

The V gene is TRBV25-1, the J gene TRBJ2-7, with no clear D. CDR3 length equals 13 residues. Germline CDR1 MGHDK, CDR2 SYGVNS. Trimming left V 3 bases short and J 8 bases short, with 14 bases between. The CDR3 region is CASSDPMTRKQYF. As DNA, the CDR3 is TGTGCCAGCAGTGATCCCATGACTCGAAAGCAGTACTTC.